These 27 T cell receptor beta chains were sequenced from one sample in a study of cytomegalovirus exposure and HLA in healthy donors. This PCR relied on a set of 60 Vbeta primers and 13 Jbeta primers. Sequenced by immunoSEQ multiplex PCR; TCRdb stores in-frame clones only, minus some. The profile shows under 150,000 clones, around two thirds of them singletons. The specimen sequenced was PBMCs. The origin of the receptors is a woman aged 35 to 49 in good health and CMV-seropositive.

The chain uses TRBV7-2 and TRBJ1-2; TRBD1 is a possible D gene (6 bases). The CDR3 extends over 17 amino acids. CDR1 SGHTA and CDR2 FQGNSA come from the germline V gene. V shed 6 bases and J shed 3 bases, with 23 bases lying between them. This CDR3 reads CASRTTSGTHLHYGYTF. The CDR3 nucleotides are TGTGCCAGCAGAACTACTTCCGGGACACACCTTCACTATGGCTACACCTTC. Combining the CDR3 with reference TRBV7-2 and TRBJ1-2 gives the whole variable domain GAGVSQSPSNKVTEKGKDVELRCDPISGHTALYWYRQSLGQGLEFLIYFQGNSAPDKSGLPSDRFSAERTGGSVSTLTIQRTQQEDSAVYLCASRTTSGTHLHYGYTFGSGTRLTVV.

The chain has TRBV6-5 and TRBJ1-1; D is unresolved. Trimming pared 0 bases from V and 1 base from J, leaving 12 bases between. This CDR3 has 16 amino acids. Germline-derived CDR1 and CDR2 are MNHEY and SVGAGI. The DNA of the CDR3 is TGTGCCAGCAGTTACTCGAGTGGGCAGGCGAACACTGAAGCTTTCTTT. Translation gives CASSYSSGQANTEAFF.

The chain couples TRBV4-2 to TRBJ2-7; a weak D match, TRBD2 (6 bases). This CDR3 comprises 16 residues. The germline V and J ends were trimmed by 3 bases and 2 bases, with 17 bases remaining between them. The germline V gene has CDR1 LGHNA and CDR2 YNFKEQ. CDR3 DNA: TGTGCCAGCAGCCAGGTACTAGCACAGGCTACCTACGAGCAGTACTTC. This sequence encodes CASSQVLAQATYEQYF.

The chain combines TRBV14 with TRBJ2-1, with 8 bases lining up with TRBD2. This CDR3 has 15 amino acids. The J segment lost 6 bases and the V segment lost 5 bases, leaving 9 bases of the junction unmatched. CDR1 SGHDN and CDR2 FVKESK come from the germline V gene. CDR3 in amino acids: CASSLGLVSANEQFF. Here the CDR3 DNA reads TGTGCCAGCAGCTTGGGACTAGTATCGGCCAATGAGCAGTTCTTC.

The chain has TRBV19 and TRBJ1-1; 8 positions agree with TRBD1. After removal of 10 bases from V and 4 bases from J, the junction contained 5 bases not matched to a gene. Germline-derived CDR1 and CDR2 are LNHDA and SQIVND (reference sequence). The CDR3 contains 12 residues. CDR3 region: CATGQGGTEAFF. The CDR3 region has the DNA TGTGCCACCGGACAGGGTGGCACTGAAGCTTTCTTT.

The chain carries TRBV7-7 and TRBJ2-5; D ambiguous. Germline-derived CDR1 and CDR2 are SSHAT and FNYEAQ (reference sequence). V lost 4 bases to trimming and J lost 2 bases, with 8 bases between them. The CDR3 sequence is 13 residues long. As DNA, the CDR3 is TGTGCCAGCAGCTACACAGATCAAGAGACCCAGTACTTC. It is translated as CASSYTDQETQYF.

The chain has TRBV19 and TRBJ1-5; D perhaps matches TRBD1 (6 bases). Per germline, CDR1 LNHDA and CDR2 SQIVND (reference sequence). V was pared by 7 bases and J by 5 bases, with 18 bases between. The CDR3 has 15 amino acids. In DNA form, the CDR3 reads TGTGCCAGTACCCAAGGGGGGGGCATGGATCAGCCCCAGCATTTT. It is translated as CASTQGGGMDQPQHF.

CDR3: CASSLALDSDTIGYTF. The CDR3, as DNA: TGTGCCAGCAGCTTAGCCCTGGACAGCGACACTATTGGCTACACCTTC. The chain employs TRBV7-2 and TRBJ1-2; D might be TRBD1 (6 bases). CDR1 and CDR2 (germline): SGHTA, FQGNSA. Trimming stripped 0 bases from V and 7 bases from J, with 18 bases between. The CDR3 has 16 residues.

The chain joins TRBV5-1 to TRBJ2-7; a weak D match, TRBD1 (7 bases). Germline V gene sequence: CDR1 SGHRS, CDR2 YFSETQ. V was shortened by 6 bases and J by 2 bases, with 15 bases between the two germline ends. The CDR3 is 14 residues long. CDR3 nucleotide sequence: TGCGCCAGCAACCGGGGGCAGGGGGCCTACGAGCAGTACTTC. Translation gives CASNRGQGAYEQYF.

This clone was found a few times. The chain couples TRBV30 to TRBJ2-2; 8 nucleotides align to TRBD1. This CDR3 is built from 12 residues. Germline CDR1 reads GTSNPN; CDR2 reads SVGIG (reference sequence). After removal of 7 bases from V and 3 bases from J, the junction contained 1 base not matched to a gene. CDR3 coding DNA: TGTGCCTTGGACAGGGACACCGGGGAGCTGTTTTTT. Its translation: CALDRDTGELFF.

The chain recombines TRBV28 with TRBJ2-3; 8 bases are shared with TRBD1. The CDR3 consists of 15 residues. The V and J ends lost 7 bases and 6 bases, in that order; junction bases with no gene match: 12. CDR1 is MDHEN and CDR2 is SYDVKM in the germline V gene. This chain's CDR3 is CASTPWRTGSDTQYF. The DNA of the CDR3 is TGTGCCAGCACCCCATGGAGGACAGGGTCGGATACGCAGTATTTT.

The V and J genes are TRBV9 and TRBJ2-5; 7 nucleotides match TRBD2. CDR1 SGDLS and CDR2 YYNGEE come from the germline V gene. This CDR3 is built from 15 residues. V was clipped by 4 bases and J by 5 bases; unmatched bases: 11. CDR3 residues: CASSPRREVWETQYF. CDR3 nucleotide sequence: TGTGCCAGCAGCCCCCGACGGGAGGTCTGGGAGACCCAGTACTTC.

In this sample, this clone turned up a few times. The chain is built from TRBV6-8 and TRBJ2-1, with a possible D match to TRBD2 (6 bases). Germline V lookup: CDR1 MNHGY, CDR2 SAAAGT. This CDR3 has 17 amino acids. V lost 7 bases and J 5 bases, leaving 24 bases between the germline ends. The DNA for the CDR3 is TGTGCCAGCACATTAATAACGACTAGGCCTCAACACAATGAGCAGTTCTTC. Protein product: CASTLITTRPQHNEQFF.

The chain links TRBV4-3 to TRBJ1-2; possibly TRBD1 for D (5 bases). Germline V gene sequence: CDR1 LGHNA, CDR2 YSLEER. V was pared by 5 bases and J by 5 bases, with 15 bases between. The CDR3 spans 14 residues. This CDR3 reads CASSSSTDSYGYTF. CDR3 DNA sequence: TGCGCCAGCAGCTCCTCGACAGACTCTTATGGCTACACCTTC.

This clone was detected only a few times. The chain joins TRBV6-1 to TRBJ1-2; unclear D gene. Germline values: CDR1 MNHNS, CDR2 SASEGT. Trimming pared 0 bases from V and 4 bases from J, leaving 9 bases between. The CDR3 sequence is 14 residues long. CDR3 loop: CASSEAQETYGYTF. In nucleotides, the CDR3 is TGTGCCAGCAGTGAAGCCCAGGAAACCTATGGCTACACCTTC.

This chain links TRBV4-1 with TRBJ2-7, with D perhaps matching TRBD2 (6 bases). The CDR3 has 15 amino acids. Trimming cost V 4 bases and J 3 bases, with 16 bases left between them. Looked up from germline, CDR1 is MGHRA and CDR2 is YSYEKL. CDR3 in DNA: TGCGCCAGCAGCCCAAGTGGTACAGCGGGCTACGAGCAGTACTTC. It yields the protein CASSPSGTAGYEQYF.

The chain has TRBV2 and TRBJ2-1; tentatively, D is TRBD2 (6 bases). This CDR3 is built from 13 residues. Germline values: CDR1 SNHLY, CDR2 FYNNEI. The ends were cut back, 7 bases at V and 7 bases at J, with 14 bases in the middle. CDR3 sequence (DNA): TGTGCCAGCACCACCGGGACTCATAATGAGCAGTTCTTC. This encodes CASTTGTHNEQFF.

Worth noting for this clone: A much larger clone differs from this one at a single base, so this may be a read error. The genes are TRBV4-3 and TRBJ2-6; TRBD2 might be the D (5 bases). V was trimmed by 3 bases and J by 0 bases, leaving 12 bases between them. Germline V gene data show CDR1 as LGHNA and CDR2 as YSLEER. The CDR3 is 17 amino acids. The CDR3 region is CASSHDGGGSGANVLTF. The DNA for the CDR3 is TGCGCCAGCAGCCATGATGGAGGTGGCTCTGGGGCCAACGTCCTGACTTTC.

This chain connects TRBV27 to TRBJ2-1; D gene unclear. The V end lost 10 bases, the J end lost 4 bases, and 14 bases lay between the germline ends. CDR3 size: 13 residues. Germline CDR1 is MNHEY and CDR2 is SMNVEV (reference sequence). The CDR3 coding sequence is TGTGCCACCTCGAGCAACGAGTACAATGAGCAGTTCTTC. Residues: CATSSNEYNEQFF.

There are a few counts of this clone. The rearrangement uses TRBV5-6 and TRBJ2-7, with a weak D call TRBD1 (5 bases). This CDR3 is 13 amino acids long. Germline V gives CDR1 SGHDT, CDR2 YYEEEE. V lost 4 bases to trimming and J lost 3 bases, with 11 bases between them. The CDR3 region is CASSRGSFYEQYF. For the CDR3, the DNA is TGTGCCAGCAGCAGGGGATCCTTCTACGAGCAGTACTTC.

This clone appeared once. This sequence joins TRBV28 and TRBJ2-2; D is uncertain. Trimming removed 3 bases from V and 6 bases from J, with 8 bases in between. The CDR3 extends over 13 amino acids. Germline CDR1 and CDR2: MDHEN and SYDVKM. CDR3 residues: CASSFNLAGELFF. The CDR3 DNA follows: TGTGCCAGCAGTTTTAATCTTGCCGGGGAGCTGTTTTTT.

V is TRBV7-9 and J is TRBJ2-1; 13 bases match TRBD2. There are 15 residues in the CDR3. Germline trimming cut 5 bases from V and 5 bases from J; bases unmatched to any gene: 3. Per germline, CDR1 SEHNR and CDR2 FQNEAQ (reference sequence). CDR3 sequence: CASSRTSGRNNEQFF. As DNA, the CDR3 is TGTGCCAGCAGCCGGACTAGCGGGAGAAACAATGAGCAGTTCTTC. The full variable domain, in which reference TRBV7-9 and TRBJ2-1 provide the parts outside the CDR3, is DTGVSQNPRHKITKRGQNVTFRCDPISEHNRLYWYRQTLGQGPEFLTYFQNEAQLEKSRLLSDRFSAERPKGSFSTLEIQRTEQGDSAMYLCASSRTSGRNNEQFFGPGTRLTVL.

This rearrangement joins TRBV2 to TRBJ1-5, with 11 bases fitting TRBD1. CDR1 is SNHLY, CDR2 FYNNEI, per germline. The CDR3 contains 16 residues. V was clipped by 5 bases and J by 4 bases; unmatched bases: 7. The CDR3 loop reads CASSSDRGLWNQPQHF. In DNA form, the CDR3 reads TGTGCCAGCAGTTCGGACAGGGGGCTATGGAATCAGCCCCAGCATTTT.

This clone was recorded once. V usage is TRBV7-8 and J usage is TRBJ2-5, with D tentatively TRBD2 (6 bases). The CDR3 has 16 residues. V was pared by 1 base and J by 2 bases, with 14 bases between. Germline values: CDR1 SGHVS, CDR2 FQNEAQ. In nucleotides, the CDR3 is TGTGCCAGCAGCTTAGAGCCGAGGGACTTACAAGAGACCCAGTACTTC. Translating it yields CASSLEPRDLQETQYF.

This clone was recorded once. The chain combines TRBV12-2 with TRBJ2-7; the table calls TRBD1, which could not be checked here. TRBV12-2 is given as a pseudogene. This CDR3 contains 13 residues. CDR3 loop: CASRLGRAYEQYF. The CDR3 DNA reads as TGTGCAAGTCGCTTGGGCAGGGCCTACGAGCAGTACTTC.

This clone was recorded only once. CDR3: CATRSIGTDTQYF. CDR3 DNA sequence: TGTGCCACCAGGTCCATCGGGACAGATACGCAGTATTTT. The genes are TRBV10-3 and TRBJ2-3; D unclear. This CDR3 is 13 amino acids long. Trimming took off 10 bases at V and 3 bases at J, with 14 bases between the two ends. Germline CDR1 and CDR2: ENHRY and SYGVKD.

The chain couples TRBV11-1 to TRBJ2-5; 14 bases line up with TRBD2. The germline CDR1 and CDR2 sequences are SGHAT and FQDESV (reference sequence). CDR3 length: 18 residues. Trimming removed 4 bases from V and 8 bases from J; junction bases left unmatched: 15. The CDR3, as DNA: TGTGCCAGCAGCTCCCGGGGAGGGACTAGCGGGGGCCGAGGAACCCAGTACTTC. Amino acids: CASSSRGGTSGGRGTQYF. Together with reference TRBV11-1 and TRBJ2-5, the CDR3 gives the full variable domain: EAEVAQSPRYKITEKSQAVAFWCDPISGHATLYWYRQILGQGPELLVQFQDESVVDDSQLPKDRFSAERLKGVDSTLKIQPAELGDSAMYLCASSSRGGTSGGRGTQYFGPGTRLLVL.